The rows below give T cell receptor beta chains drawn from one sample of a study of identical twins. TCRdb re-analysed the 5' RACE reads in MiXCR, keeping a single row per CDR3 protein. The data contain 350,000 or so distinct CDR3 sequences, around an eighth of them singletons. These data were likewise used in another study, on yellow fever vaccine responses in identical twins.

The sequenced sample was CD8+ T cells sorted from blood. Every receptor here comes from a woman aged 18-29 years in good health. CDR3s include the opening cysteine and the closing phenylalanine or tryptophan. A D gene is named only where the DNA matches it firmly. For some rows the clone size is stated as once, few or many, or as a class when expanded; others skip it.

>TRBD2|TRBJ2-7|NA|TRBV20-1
TGCAGTGCGCAAGGGCGGGAGACCTACGAGCAGTACTTC
CSAQGRETYEQYF
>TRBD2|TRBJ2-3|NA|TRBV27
TGTGCCAGCAGTTTATTAGCTAGCGGGGGGTCGATGACGCAGTATTTT
CASSLLASGGSMTQYF
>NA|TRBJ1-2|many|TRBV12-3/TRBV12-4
TGTGCCAGCAGTTTAGGGGGCGGTCTGGGAGGCTACACCTTC
CASSLGGGLGGYTF
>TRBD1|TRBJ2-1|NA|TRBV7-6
TGTGCCAGCAGCAAGGGACAGGGAGGGAATGAGCAGTTCTTC
CASSKGQGGNEQFF
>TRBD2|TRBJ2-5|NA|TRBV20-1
TGCAGTGCTAGTCCGGCTAGCGGGAGGGTGGGAGAGACCCAGTACTTC
CSASPASGRVGETQYF
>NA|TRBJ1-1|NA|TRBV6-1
TGTGCCACTAAGGACGGGGGTTTCACTGAAGCTTTCTTT
CATKDGGFTEAFF
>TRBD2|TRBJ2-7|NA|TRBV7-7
TGTGCCAGCAGCCCAACCAGCACAGAGACGGGACTAGCGGGAGGCGCCGAGCAGTACTTC
CASSPTSTETGLAGGAEQYF
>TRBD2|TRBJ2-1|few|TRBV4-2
TGTGCCAGCGGAGTTTTAGAACTAGCGGGAGGCGTCCTTGGGAATGAGCAGTTCTTC
CASGVLELAGGVLGNEQFF
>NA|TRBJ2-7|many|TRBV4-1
TGCGCCAGCAGCCCTCCACTCTCCTACGAGCAGTACTTC
CASSPPLSYEQYF
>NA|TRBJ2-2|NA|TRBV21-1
TGTGCCAGCACCCACCCCGGGGAGCTGTTTTTT
CASTHPGELFF
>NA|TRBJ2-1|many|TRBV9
TGTGCCAGCAGCGGACCGGGCCCTAGCTCCTACAATGAGCAGTTCTTC
CASSGPGPSSYNEQFF
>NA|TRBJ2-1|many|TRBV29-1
TGCAGCGGTACTTGGAATGAGCAGTTCTTC
CSGTWNEQFF
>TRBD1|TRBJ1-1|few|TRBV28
TGTGCCAGCATCGGACAGGGGGGCACGAACACTGAAGCTTTCTTT
CASIGQGGTNTEAFF
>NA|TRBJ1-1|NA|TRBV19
TGTGCCAGTAGTATTGGGGGGTTCACTGAAGCTTTCTTT
CASSIGGFTEAFF
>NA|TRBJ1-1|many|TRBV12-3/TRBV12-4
TGTGCCAGCAGTCACCCACAGGGTTCCTACACTGAAGCTTTCTTT
CASSHPQGSYTEAFF
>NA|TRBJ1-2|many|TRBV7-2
TGTGCCAGCAGCTTTTTGAGTAACTATGGCTACACCTTC
CASSFLSNYGYTF
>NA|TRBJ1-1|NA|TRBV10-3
TGTGCCATCAGTGAATGGGACGCCCTTGAAGCTTTCTTT
CAISEWDALEAFF
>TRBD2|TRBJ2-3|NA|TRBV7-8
TGTGCCAGCAGCCAGGCCTCCGGGACTAGCGGGAGCACAGATACGCAGTATTTT
CASSQASGTSGSTDTQYF
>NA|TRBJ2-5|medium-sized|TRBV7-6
TGTGCCAGCAGCGCGACGCCCGGGACGGAGACCCAGTACTTC
CASSATPGTETQYF
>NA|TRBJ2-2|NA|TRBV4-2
TGTGCCAGCAACCAAGCGGGCACCGGGGAGCTGTTTTTT
CASNQAGTGELFF
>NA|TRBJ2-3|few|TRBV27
TGTGCCAGCAGTAAAAGGGGTGGAGGGGCGCCCACAGATACGCAGTATTTT
CASSKRGGGAPTDTQYF
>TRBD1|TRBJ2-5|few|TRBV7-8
TGTGCCAGCAGCTTAAAACGAGGGACAGGGAAAGAGACCCAGTACTTC
CASSLKRGTGKETQYF
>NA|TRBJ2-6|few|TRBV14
TGTGCCAGCAGCCAACCTCCGACTAGGACGGAAACTGCTGGGGCCAACGTCCTGACTTTC
CASSQPPTRTETAGANVLTF
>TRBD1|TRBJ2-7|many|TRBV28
TGTGCCAGCGGGCAGGGGGCGAACTCCTACGAGCAGTACTTC
CASGQGANSYEQYF
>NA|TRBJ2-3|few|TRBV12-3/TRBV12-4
TGTGCCAGCAGTTGGCCAGGGAGAGATACGCAGTATTTT
CASSWPGRDTQYF
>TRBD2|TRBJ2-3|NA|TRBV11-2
TGTGCCAGCAGCTTAGACCCCTACCAAAAGCGGGGGGTGGGAGATACGCAGTATTTT
CASSLDPYQKRGVGDTQYF
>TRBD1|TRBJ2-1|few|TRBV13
TGTGCCAGCAGCTCCGGGACAGGAAATTACAATGAGCAGTTCTTC
CASSSGTGNYNEQFF
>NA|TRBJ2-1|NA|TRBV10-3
TGTGCCATCAGTGAGATCGGAGACAGAGGCAATGAGCAGTTCTTC
CAISEIGDRGNEQFF
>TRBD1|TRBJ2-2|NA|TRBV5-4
TGTGCCAGCAGCTCAATTGACAGGGGAAAAGACGGGGAGCTGTTTTTT
CASSSIDRGKDGELFF
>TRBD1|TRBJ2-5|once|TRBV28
TGTGCCAGCAGTGCCGGACAGGAGGTTGGAGAGACCCAGTACTTC
CASSAGQEVGETQYF
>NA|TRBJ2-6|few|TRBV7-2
TGTGCCAGCAGCTTATGGGTAGGTGGTCCGGGACGAATCAACTCTGGGGCCAACGTCCTGACTTTC
CASSLWVGGPGRINSGANVLTF